This TCR beta chain was retrieved from a study of T cells in Graves' hyperthyroidism and ophthalmopathy. Between the trimmed V and J ends, which lost 3 bases and 0 bases, there was a span of 12 bases. The CDR3 spans 16 residues. Participants, patients aged 18 to 65, had newly diagnosed hyperthyroidism with a duration under 2 months. The TCR beta CDR3 regions underwent amplification using RNA transcripts as the source. Using the HTBI primer set, a first-round RT-PCR was run on the TCR CDR3. TCRdb reanalysed the multiplex PCR reads using MiXCR and keeps one entry per CDR3 protein. The sample carries around 340,000 distinct CDR3 sequences, more than 11% recorded once.

The V and J genes are TRBV12-3 or TRBV12-4 and TRBJ2-1; a possible D gene is TRBD2 (6 bases). Sequenced sample: blood. The TCR sequence derives from a woman aged 25 to 39 with Graves' hyperthyroidism. Here the CDR3 reads CASSFLARPSYNEQFF. The CDR3 DNA follows: TGTGCCAGCAGTTTTCTAGCGCGACCCTCCTACAATGAGCAGTTCTTC.